This T cell receptor (beta chain) came from a study of T-cell reconstitution after alpha-beta-depleted transplantation in children. Germline V lookup: CDR1 SGHVS, CDR2 FQNEAQ. This CDR3 comprises 13 residues. The V and J ends lost 5 bases and 6 bases respectively, with 11 bases between them. The TCRbeta library incorporated unique molecular identifiers. Via MiXCR, TCRdb re-called the PCR reads, giving one row per CDR3 protein. Of some 200,000 distinct CDR3 sequences listed, roughly a tenth are singletons. Whole-study results and caveats: By one year post-transplant, T-cell counts and diversity largely arose from T cells that were newly produced. For some patients, TCRbeta diversity was high at day 60 because of recipient T cells and thymic progenitors that survived. Approximately two months post-transplant, alpha-beta T cells reportedly originated from several hundred expanded graft clones.

This clonotype was seen at least ten times. Antigen: not known. J is TRBJ1-5 and V is TRBV7-8, with D uncertain. The TCR was taken from a child less than two years old with acute myeloid leukemia, due to receive a stem cell transplant. Sequencing was performed on PBMCs, taken before TCRalphabeta/CD19-depleted stem cell transplant. The CDR3 reads CASSPLPPQPQHF. The CDR3 nucleotides are TGTGCCAGCAGCCCCCTCCCCCCTCAGCCCCAGCATTTT.